The 25 T cell receptor beta chains below come from one sample, sequenced in a study of blood T cells in healthy people across ages. A second PCR of roughly 6 to 12 cycles used a sample-barcoded 5' primer and a J-beta primer mix. TCRdb reprocessed the 5' RACE reads with MiXCR, giving one entry per CDR3 protein. The sample carries about 1 million distinct CDR3 sequences, over 35% recorded once. What was sequenced was blood. Source of these receptors: a woman aged 55 to 70 in good health.

This CDR3 reads CSVAEQGREKLFF. CDR3 nucleotides: TGCAGCGTTGCGGAGCAGGGACGTGAAAAACTGTTTTTT. J is TRBJ1-4 and V is TRBV29-1; D perhaps matches TRBD1 (5 bases). The V and J ends lost 4 bases and 7 bases respectively, with 13 bases between them. The CDR3 consists of 13 residues. Per germline, CDR1 SQVTM and CDR2 ANQGSEA.

This clonotype was seen only a few times. The rearrangement uses TRBV28 and TRBJ2-1, with no clear D. Trimming cost V 3 bases and J 9 bases, with 15 bases left between them. The CDR3 is made up of 14 amino acids. CDR1 MDHEN and CDR2 SYDVKM come from the germline V gene. The CDR3 nucleotides read TGTGCCAGCAGTTTGGAATTTGCAGTACCTGAGCAGTTCTTC. This encodes CASSLEFAVPEQFF.

This clonotype has more than one count but fewer than ten. The rearrangement uses TRBV20-1 and TRBJ2-7; 8 nucleotides line up with TRBD2. CDR3 size: 12 residues. The germline CDR1 and CDR2 sequences are DFQATT and SNEGSKA (reference sequence). Trimming cost V 7 bases and J 5 bases; bases outside gene matches: 7. The CDR3 bases are TGCAGTGGACGGGGGGGTGTTCACGAGCAGTACTTC. This codes for CSGRGGVHEQYF.

This clonotype was seen a handful of times. The CDR3 protein is CASSVGTLKYEQYF. CDR3 coding DNA: TGTGCCAGCAGCGTCGGGACTCTCAAATACGAGCAGTACTTC. V and J are TRBV9 and TRBJ2-7, with D possibly TRBD2 on 6 matching bases. CDR1 is SGDLS and CDR2 is YYNGEE in the germline V gene. With 2 bases removed from V and 4 bases from J, the gap between germline ends came to 13 bases. The CDR3 extends over 14 amino acids.

The rearrangement uses TRBV20-1 and TRBJ2-3; 9 bases are shared with TRBD2. Germline lookup yields CDR1 DFQATT and CDR2 SNEGSKA (reference sequence). V trimming: 4 bases; J trimming: 6 bases; junction bases outside the gene matches: 11. The CDR3 totals 15 residues. The CDR3: CSATERLAVRDTQYF. For the CDR3, the DNA is TGCAGTGCTACAGAGAGACTAGCGGTTCGGGATACGCAGTATTTT.

This clonotype appeared once. The rearrangement links TRBV6-5 to TRBJ2-7; 8 bases align to TRBD1. Germline CDR1 and CDR2: MNHEY and SVGAGI. V was clipped by 5 bases and J by 3 bases; unmatched bases: 6. The CDR3 is 14 residues long. The CDR3 is CASSDGQGNYEQYF. CDR3 sequence (DNA): TGTGCCAGCAGTGATGGACAGGGTAACTACGAGCAGTACTTC.

This clonotype showed up just a few times. The rearrangement joins TRBV9 to TRBJ1-2; 7 bases align to TRBD1. J gave up 4 bases and V 2 bases, and 11 bases lay outside the gene matches. CDR3 size: 16 residues. CDR1 is SGDLS, CDR2 YYNGEE, per germline. CDR3 nucleotide sequence: TGTGCCAGCAGCGTGGCCCGGACAGGAACCGCCTATGGCTACACCTTC. This gives the protein CASSVARTGTAYGYTF.

The chain carries TRBV27 and TRBJ2-3; D not certain. V shed 6 bases and J shed 6 bases, with 13 bases lying between them. This CDR3 region has 13 residues. The germline CDR1 and CDR2 sequences are MNHEY and SMNVEV (reference sequence). CDR3 nucleotides: TGTGCCAGCAGCCCCCTCAGATCGGATACGCAGTATTTT. This encodes CASSPLRSDTQYF.

J is TRBJ2-7 and V is TRBV7-8; D might be TRBD1 or TRBD2, each matching 5 bases. This CDR3 comprises 14 residues. V lost 1 base, J lost 3 bases, and 10 bases lay in between. Germline CDR1 is SGHVS and CDR2 is FQNEAQ. DNA for the CDR3: TGTGCCAGCAGCTTAGGGGACGGGAACTACGAGCAGTACTTC. Its protein is CASSLGDGNYEQYF.

This clonotype was seen more than once but under ten times. The CDR3: CASSEWDRRGANVLTF. The CDR3 region has the DNA TGTGCCAGCAGTGAGTGGGACCGTCGCGGGGCCAACGTCCTGACTTTC. V and J are TRBV25-1 and TRBJ2-6, with D tentatively TRBD1 or TRBD2 (5 bases each). The V and J ends lost 3 bases and 4 bases respectively, with 13 bases between them. CDR1 and CDR2 from the germline V gene are MGHDK and SYGVNS. The CDR3 totals 16 residues.

This clonotype was seen more than once but under ten times. This chain links TRBV30 with TRBJ2-3; unclear D gene. This CDR3 is built from 12 residues. Trimming cost V 0 bases and J 14 bases, with 15 bases left between them. In germline, CDR1 is GTSNPN, CDR2 SVGIG (reference sequence). For the CDR3, the DNA is TGTGCCTGGAGTGTAGAAGCGAGTCGTCCGTATTTT. Residues: CAWSVEASRPYF.

This clonotype was detected only once. The chain uses TRBV5-6 and TRBJ2-1, with TRBD2 matching 9 bases. V shed 3 bases and J 2 bases; nucleotides not matched to a gene: 12. Germline CDR1 reads SGHDT; CDR2 reads YYEEEE. The CDR3 is 18 residues long. CDR3 loop: CASSSLSSGMSTYNEQFF. Here the CDR3 DNA reads TGTGCCAGCAGCTCACTCTCTAGCGGGATGTCTACCTACAATGAGCAGTTCTTC.

This rearrangement joins TRBV25-1 to TRBJ2-1; 9 bases are a match to TRBD2. The CDR3 length is 14 residues. Germline V gene lookup returns CDR1 MGHDK and CDR2 SYGVNS. After removal of 8 bases from V and 8 bases from J, the junction contained 10 bases not matched to a gene. In DNA form, the CDR3 reads TGTGCCAGCGGTGCGGCGGGAGGGGGGCATGAGCAGTTCTTC. This translates into CASGAAGGGHEQFF.

The V and J genes are TRBV6-5 and TRBJ2-1; 9 nucleotides agree with TRBD1. The junction had 3 bases not matched to a gene; V was cut back by 4 bases and J by 8 bases. Germline CDR1 is MNHEY and CDR2 is SVGAGI. The CDR3 runs 13 residues. The CDR3 coding sequence is TGTGCCAGCAGTTCACAGGGGGCGTATGAGCAGTTCTTC. Translation gives CASSSQGAYEQFF.

The rearrangement joins TRBV5-5 to TRBJ2-7; 7 bases are a match to TRBD1. The DNA end lines up better with TRBJ2-5; the J call may be wrong. The CDR3 has 17 residues. Germline V gene lookup returns CDR1 SGHKS and CDR2 YYEKEE (reference sequence). The CDR3 sequence: CASSRGLQGSMRETQYF. CDR3 DNA: TGTGCCAGCAGCCGTGGATTACAGGGGTCTATGCGAGAGACCCAGTACTTC.

The sample holds a few counts of this clonotype. The chain recombines TRBV7-2 with TRBJ2-5; perhaps D is TRBD1 or TRBD2 (5 bases each). The V gene lost 5 bases and the J gene lost 2 bases, with 18 bases spanning the gap. The CDR3 sequence is 16 residues long. Germline V gene lookup returns CDR1 SGHTA and CDR2 FQGNSA. The CDR3 protein is CASSLTMWDGQETQYF. CDR3 coding DNA: TGTGCCAGCAGCCTAACCATGTGGGACGGGCAAGAGACCCAGTACTTC.

The rearrangement uses TRBV6-5 and TRBJ2-1, with 7 positions matching TRBD2. The CDR3 totals 18 residues. The V gene's germline CDR1 is MNHEY and CDR2 SVGAGI. V dropped 6 bases and J dropped 0; count of bases not matched to a gene: 14. CDR3 loop: CASRSSTSPRGSYNEQFF. The CDR3 DNA sequence: TGTGCCAGCAGGTCCTCGACTAGCCCAAGGGGCTCCTACAATGAGCAGTTCTTC.

The chain has TRBV18 and TRBJ2-5; D perhaps matches TRBD2 (6 bases). Matching the DNA end better, TRBJ2-7 makes the J call doubtful. The V gene's germline CDR1 is KGHSH and CDR2 LQKENI. The CDR3 runs 15 residues. CDR3 sequence (DNA): TGTGCCAGCTCCCCGAGGATTAGCGGCTCCTACGAGCAGTACTTC. Amino acids: CASSPRISGSYEQYF.

The CDR3 region has the DNA TGTGCCAGCTCAGAGTCACAGGGAAAGAGCTCCTACGAGCAGTACTTC. This encodes CASSESQGKSSYEQYF. The V and J genes are TRBV18 and TRBJ2-7; TRBD1 might be the D (6 bases). CDR3 length: 16 amino acids. Trimming removed 5 bases at V and 0 bases at J, with 17 bases between. Germline CDR1 is KGHSH and CDR2 is LQKENI.

The chain combines TRBV3-1 with TRBJ2-1; D may correspond to TRBD1 or TRBD2 (5 bases each). The J call may be in error: the DNA end matches TRBJ2-7 better. The germline CDR1 and CDR2 sequences are LGHDT and YNNKEL (reference sequence). This CDR3 has 13 residues. CDR3 in amino acids: CASSQVGEYEQYF. CDR3 sequence (DNA): TGTGCCAGCAGCCAAGTGGGGGAGTATGAGCAGTACTTC.

In its sample, this clonotype was seen a few times. The V call is TRBV20-1, the J call TRBJ2-7, with 10 bases matching TRBD2. The CDR3 extends over 14 amino acids. The ends lost 6 bases at V and 5 bases at J; junction bases unmatched: 10. Germline assignment: CDR1 DFQATT and CDR2 SNEGSKA (reference sequence). CDR3 amino acids: CSATGPSGRDEQYF. CDR3 coding DNA: TGCAGTGCCACTGGCCCTAGCGGGAGAGACGAGCAGTACTTC.

This chain joins TRBV11-1 and TRBJ2-1; 7 bases match TRBD1. This CDR3 region has 15 residues. The V segment lost 5 bases and the J segment 9 bases; nucleotides outside the gene matches: 13. Germline CDR1 and CDR2: SGHAT and FQDESV (reference sequence). The CDR3 region is CASSQRTGAPGEQFF. CDR3 nucleotide sequence: TGTGCCAGCAGCCAAAGGACAGGTGCCCCGGGTGAGCAGTTCTTC. Complete variable domain (other parts from reference TRBV11-1 and TRBJ2-1): EAEVAQSPRYKITEKSQAVAFWCDPISGHATLYWYRQILGQGPELLVQFQDESVVDDSQLPKDRFSAERLKGVDSTLKIQPAELGDSAMYLCASSQRTGAPGEQFFGPGTRLTVL.

J is TRBJ2-1 and V is TRBV29-1; D is undetermined. This CDR3 region has 12 residues. Germline V lookup: CDR1 SQVTM, CDR2 ANQGSEA. Trimming removed 2 bases at V and 6 bases at J, with 8 bases between. This chain's CDR3 is CSVEKSLNEQFF. The DNA of the CDR3 is TGCAGCGTTGAAAAATCGCTCAATGAGCAGTTCTTC.

Note on this clonotype: A much larger clonotype is one base distant, so this may be a read error. The chain links TRBV29-1 to TRBJ2-7; D possibly uses TRBD1 or TRBD2 (5 bases each). Germline lookup yields CDR1 SQVTM and CDR2 ANQGSEA. V dropped 5 bases and J dropped 1 base, with 18 bases sitting between them. This CDR3 is 15 amino acids long. CDR3 DNA: TGCAGCGTTAGGAAAATAGGGACGGGGTCCTACGAGCAGTACTTC. Translation: CSVRKIGTGSYEQYF.

The CDR3 bases are TGTGCCAGCAGTCCAACGGGACAGCTCTACAATGAGCAGTTCTTC. It specifies CASSPTGQLYNEQFF. V and J are TRBV6-2 or TRBV6-3 and TRBJ2-1; 7 bases fit TRBD1. The germline V gene encodes CDR1 MNHEY and CDR2 SVGEGT. V lost 5 bases and J lost 3; bases outside the gene matches: 7. The length of the CDR3 is 15 residues.